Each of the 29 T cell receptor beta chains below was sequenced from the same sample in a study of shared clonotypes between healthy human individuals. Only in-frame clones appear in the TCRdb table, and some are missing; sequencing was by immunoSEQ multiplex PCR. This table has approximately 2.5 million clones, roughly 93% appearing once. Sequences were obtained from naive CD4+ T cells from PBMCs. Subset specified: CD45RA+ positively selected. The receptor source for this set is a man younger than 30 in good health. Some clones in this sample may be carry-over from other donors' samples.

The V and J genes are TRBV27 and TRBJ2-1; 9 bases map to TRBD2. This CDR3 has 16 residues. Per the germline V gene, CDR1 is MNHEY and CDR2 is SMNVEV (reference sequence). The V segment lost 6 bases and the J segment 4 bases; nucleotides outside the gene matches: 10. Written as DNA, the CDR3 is TGTGCCAGCAGGTCGCGGGAGGGAGGGGCTTACAATGAGCAGTTCTTC. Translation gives CASRSREGGAYNEQFF.

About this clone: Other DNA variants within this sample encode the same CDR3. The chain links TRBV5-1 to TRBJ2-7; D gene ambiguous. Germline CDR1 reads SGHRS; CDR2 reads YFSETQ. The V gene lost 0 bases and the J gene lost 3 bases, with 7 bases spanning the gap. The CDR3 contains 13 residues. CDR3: CASSLEPFYEQYF. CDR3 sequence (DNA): TGCGCCAGCAGCTTGGAGCCATTCTACGAGCAGTACTTC.

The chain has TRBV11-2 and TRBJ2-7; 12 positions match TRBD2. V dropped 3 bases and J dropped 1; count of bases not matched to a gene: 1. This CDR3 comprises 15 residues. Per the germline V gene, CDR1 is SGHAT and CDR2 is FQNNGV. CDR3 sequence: CASSFGTSGSYEQYF. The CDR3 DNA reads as TGTGCCAGCAGCTTCGGGACTAGCGGGTCCTACGAGCAGTACTTC.

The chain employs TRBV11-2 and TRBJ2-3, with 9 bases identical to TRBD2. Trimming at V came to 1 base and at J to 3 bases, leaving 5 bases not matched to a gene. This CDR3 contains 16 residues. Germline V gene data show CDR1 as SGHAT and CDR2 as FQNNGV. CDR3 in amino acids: CASSLGLGLATDTQYF. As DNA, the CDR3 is TGTGCCAGCAGCTTAGGTCTAGGACTAGCGACAGATACGCAGTATTTT. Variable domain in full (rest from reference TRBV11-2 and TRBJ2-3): EAGVAQSPRYKIIEKRQSVAFWCNPISGHATLYWYQQILGQGPKLLIQFQNNGVVDDSQLPKDRFSAERLKGVDSTLKIQPAKLEDSAVYLCASSLGLGLATDTQYFGPGTRLTVL.

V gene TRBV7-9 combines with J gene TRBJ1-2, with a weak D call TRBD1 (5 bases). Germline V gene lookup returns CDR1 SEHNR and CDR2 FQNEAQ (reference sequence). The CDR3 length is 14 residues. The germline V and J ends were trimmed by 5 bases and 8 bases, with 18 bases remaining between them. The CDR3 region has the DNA TGTGCCAGCAGCCCAAGCCGAGCAGGGCAAGGCTACACCTTC. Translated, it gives CASSPSRAGQGYTF.

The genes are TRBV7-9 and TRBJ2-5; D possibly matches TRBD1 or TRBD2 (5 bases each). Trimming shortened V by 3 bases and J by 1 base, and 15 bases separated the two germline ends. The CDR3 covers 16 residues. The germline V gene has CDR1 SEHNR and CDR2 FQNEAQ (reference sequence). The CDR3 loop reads CASSLGPGTFQETQYF. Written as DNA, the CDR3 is TGTGCCAGCAGCTTGGGACCCGGGACCTTCCAAGAGACCCAGTACTTC.

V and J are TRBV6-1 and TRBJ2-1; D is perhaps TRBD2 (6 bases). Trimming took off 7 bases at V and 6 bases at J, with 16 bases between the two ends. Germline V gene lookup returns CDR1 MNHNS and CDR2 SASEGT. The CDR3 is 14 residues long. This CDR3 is CASNPRETSNEQFF. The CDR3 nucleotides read TGTGCCAGCAACCCTAGGGAGACTAGCAATGAGCAGTTCTTC.

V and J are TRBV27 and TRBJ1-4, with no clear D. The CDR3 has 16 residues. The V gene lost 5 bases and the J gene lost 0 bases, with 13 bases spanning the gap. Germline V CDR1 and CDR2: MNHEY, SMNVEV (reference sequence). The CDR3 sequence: CASSPRTPATNEKLFF. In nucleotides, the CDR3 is TGTGCCAGCAGTCCGCGTACCCCCGCAACTAATGAAAAACTGTTTTTT.

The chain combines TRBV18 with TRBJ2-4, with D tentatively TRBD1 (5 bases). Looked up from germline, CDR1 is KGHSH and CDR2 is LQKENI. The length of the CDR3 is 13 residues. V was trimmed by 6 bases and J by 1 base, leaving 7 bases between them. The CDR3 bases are TGTGCCAGCTCGGCAGGGGCCAAAAACATTCAGTACTTC. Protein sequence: CASSAGAKNIQYF.

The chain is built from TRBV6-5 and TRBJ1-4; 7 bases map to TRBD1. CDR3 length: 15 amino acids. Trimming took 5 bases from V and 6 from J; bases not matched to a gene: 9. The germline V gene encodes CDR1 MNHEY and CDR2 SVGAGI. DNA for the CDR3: TGTGCCAGCAGTAGAACAGGGGTGCCCTATGAAAAACTGTTTTTT. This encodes CASSRTGVPYEKLFF.

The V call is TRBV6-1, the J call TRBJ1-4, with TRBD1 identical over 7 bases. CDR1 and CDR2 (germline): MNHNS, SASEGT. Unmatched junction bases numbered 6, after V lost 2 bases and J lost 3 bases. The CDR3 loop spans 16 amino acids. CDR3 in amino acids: CASSESRGRANEKLFF. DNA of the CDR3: TGTGCCAGCAGTGAATCTAGGGGGCGAGCTAATGAAAAACTGTTTTTT.

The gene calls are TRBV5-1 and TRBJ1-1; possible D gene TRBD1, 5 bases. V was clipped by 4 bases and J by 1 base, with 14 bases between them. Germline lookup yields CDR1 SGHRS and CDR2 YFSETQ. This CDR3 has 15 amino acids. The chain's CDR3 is CASSTGTPKNTEAFF. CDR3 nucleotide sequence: TGCGCCAGCAGCACCGGGACTCCGAAGAACACTGAAGCTTTCTTT. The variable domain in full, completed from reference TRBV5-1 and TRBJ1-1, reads KAGVTQTPRYLIKTRGQQVTLSCSPISGHRSVSWYQQTPGQGLQFLFEYFSETQRNKGNFPGRFSGRQFSNSRSEMNVSTLELGDSALYLCASSTGTPKNTEAFFGQGTRLTVV.

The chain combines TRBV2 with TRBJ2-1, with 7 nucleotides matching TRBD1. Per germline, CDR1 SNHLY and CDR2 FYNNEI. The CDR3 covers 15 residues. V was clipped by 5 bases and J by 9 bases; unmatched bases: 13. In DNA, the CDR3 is TGTGCCAGCAGTTATATCCCCGGGGACAGCGGTGAGCAGTTCTTC. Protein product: CASSYIPGDSGEQFF.

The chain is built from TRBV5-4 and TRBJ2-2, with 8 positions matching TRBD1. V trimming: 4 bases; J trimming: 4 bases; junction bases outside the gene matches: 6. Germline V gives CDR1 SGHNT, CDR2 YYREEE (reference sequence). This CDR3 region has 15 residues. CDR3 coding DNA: TGTGCCAGCAGCACCGGACAGGGTGTCACCGGGGAGCTGTTTTTT. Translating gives CASSTGQGVTGELFF.

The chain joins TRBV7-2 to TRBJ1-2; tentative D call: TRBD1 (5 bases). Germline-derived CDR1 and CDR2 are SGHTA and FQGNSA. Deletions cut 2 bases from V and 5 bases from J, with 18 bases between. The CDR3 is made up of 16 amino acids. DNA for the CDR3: TGTGCCAGCAGCTTACGGGGGAACCGCGATACTTATGGCTACACCTTC. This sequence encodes CASSLRGNRDTYGYTF.

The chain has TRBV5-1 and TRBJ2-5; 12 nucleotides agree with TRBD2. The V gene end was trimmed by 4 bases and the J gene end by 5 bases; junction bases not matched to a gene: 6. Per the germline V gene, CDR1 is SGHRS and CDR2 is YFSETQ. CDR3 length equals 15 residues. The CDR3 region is CASSTLLAGGETQYF. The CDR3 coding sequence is TGCGCCAGCAGCACCTTACTAGCGGGAGGCGAGACCCAGTACTTC.

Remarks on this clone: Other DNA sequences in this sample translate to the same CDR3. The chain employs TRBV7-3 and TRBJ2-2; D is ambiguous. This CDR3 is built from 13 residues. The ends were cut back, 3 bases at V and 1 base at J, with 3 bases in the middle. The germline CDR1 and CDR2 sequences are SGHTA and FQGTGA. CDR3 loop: CASSFKNTGELFF. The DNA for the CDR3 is TGTGCCAGCAGCTTCAAGAACACCGGGGAGCTGTTTTTT.

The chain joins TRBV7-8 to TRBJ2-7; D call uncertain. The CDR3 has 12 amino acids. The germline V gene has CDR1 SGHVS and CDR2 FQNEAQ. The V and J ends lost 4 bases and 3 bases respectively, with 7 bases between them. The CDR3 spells CASSSNLYEQYF. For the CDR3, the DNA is TGTGCCAGCAGCTCAAACCTCTACGAGCAGTACTTC.

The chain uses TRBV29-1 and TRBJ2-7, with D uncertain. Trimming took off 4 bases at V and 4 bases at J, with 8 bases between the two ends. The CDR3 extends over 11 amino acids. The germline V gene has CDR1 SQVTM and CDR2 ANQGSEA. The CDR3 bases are TGCAGCGTTGGGATAGGGTACGAGCAGTACTTC. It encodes CSVGIGYEQYF.

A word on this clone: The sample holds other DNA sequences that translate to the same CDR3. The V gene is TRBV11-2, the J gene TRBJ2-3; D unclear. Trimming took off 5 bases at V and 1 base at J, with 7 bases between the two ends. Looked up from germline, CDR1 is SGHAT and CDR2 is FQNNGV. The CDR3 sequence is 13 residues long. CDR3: CASSLAGTDTQYF. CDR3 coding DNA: TGTGCCAGCAGCCTGGCGGGCACAGATACGCAGTATTTT.

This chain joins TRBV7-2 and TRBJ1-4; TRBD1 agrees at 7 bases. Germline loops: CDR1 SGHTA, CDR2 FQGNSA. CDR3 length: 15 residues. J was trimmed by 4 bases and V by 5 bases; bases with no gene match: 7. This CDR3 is CASSTRQGNNEKLFF. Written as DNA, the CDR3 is TGTGCCAGCAGCACTAGACAGGGCAATAATGAAAAACTGTTTTTT.

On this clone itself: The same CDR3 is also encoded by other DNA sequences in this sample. The CDR3 spells CASSYSGQGNYGYTF. The CDR3 DNA follows: TGTGCCAGCAGTTATTCCGGACAGGGGAACTATGGCTACACCTTC. The chain links TRBV6-6 to TRBJ1-2, with 9 bases aligning to TRBD1. This CDR3 comprises 15 residues. With V trimmed by 3 bases and J by 2 bases, 4 bases remained unmatched. The germline V gene has CDR1 MNHNY and CDR2 SVGAGI (reference sequence).

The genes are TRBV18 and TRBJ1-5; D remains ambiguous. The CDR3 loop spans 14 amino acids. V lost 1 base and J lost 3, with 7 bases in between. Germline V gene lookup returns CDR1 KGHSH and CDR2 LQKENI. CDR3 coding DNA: TGTGCCAGCTCACCACAGGAGCTCAATCAGCCCCAGCATTTT. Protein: CASSPQELNQPQHF. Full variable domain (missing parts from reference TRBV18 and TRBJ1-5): NAGVMQNPRHLVRRRGQEARLRCSPMKGHSHVYWYRQLPEEGLKFMVYLQKENIIDESGMPKERFSAEFPKEGPSILRIQQVVRGDSAAYFCASSPQELNQPQHFGDGTRLSIL.

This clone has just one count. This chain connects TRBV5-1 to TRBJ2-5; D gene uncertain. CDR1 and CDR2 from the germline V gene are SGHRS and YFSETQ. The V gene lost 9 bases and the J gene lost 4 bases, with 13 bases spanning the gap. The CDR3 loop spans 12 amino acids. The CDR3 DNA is TGCGCCACCAATAAGGATGGAGAGACCCAGTACTTC. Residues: CATNKDGETQYF.

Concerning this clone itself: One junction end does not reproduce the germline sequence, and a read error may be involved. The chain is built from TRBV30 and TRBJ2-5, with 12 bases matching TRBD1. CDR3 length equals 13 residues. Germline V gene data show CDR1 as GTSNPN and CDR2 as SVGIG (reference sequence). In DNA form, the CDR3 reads TGTTCCTGGGACAGGGGGCGCTGGGAGACCCAGTACTTC. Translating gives CSWDRGRWETQYF.

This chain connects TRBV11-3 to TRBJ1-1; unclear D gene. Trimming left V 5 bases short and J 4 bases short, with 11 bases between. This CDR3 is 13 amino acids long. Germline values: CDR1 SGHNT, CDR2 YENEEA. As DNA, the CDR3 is TGTGCCAGCAGCATTTTATTCGGCACTGAAGCTTTCTTT. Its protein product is CASSILFGTEAFF.

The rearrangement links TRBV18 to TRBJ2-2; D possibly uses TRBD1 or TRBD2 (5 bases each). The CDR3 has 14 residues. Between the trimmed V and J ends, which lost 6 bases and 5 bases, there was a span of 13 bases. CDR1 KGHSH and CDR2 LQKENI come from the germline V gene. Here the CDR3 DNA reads TGTGCCAGCTCTCCCCAGGGACGGACCGGGGAGCTGTTTTTT. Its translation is CASSPQGRTGELFF. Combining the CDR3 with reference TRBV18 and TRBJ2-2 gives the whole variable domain NAGVMQNPRHLVRRRGQEARLRCSPMKGHSHVYWYRQLPEEGLKFMVYLQKENIIDESGMPKERFSAEFPKEGPSILRIQQVVRGDSAAYFCASSPQGRTGELFFGEGSRLTVL.

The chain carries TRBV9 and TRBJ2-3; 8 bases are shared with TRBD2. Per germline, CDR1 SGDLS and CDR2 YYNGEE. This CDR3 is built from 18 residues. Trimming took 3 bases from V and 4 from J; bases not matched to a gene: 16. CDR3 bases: TGTGCCAGCAGCGATCGGTGGGGTAGCGGGAATCCCTCAGATACGCAGTATTTT. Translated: CASSDRWGSGNPSDTQYF.

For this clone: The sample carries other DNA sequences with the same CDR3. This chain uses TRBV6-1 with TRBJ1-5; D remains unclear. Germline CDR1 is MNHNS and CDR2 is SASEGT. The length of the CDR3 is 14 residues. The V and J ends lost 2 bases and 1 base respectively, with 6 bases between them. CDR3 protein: CASSERRSNQPQHF. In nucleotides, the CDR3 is TGTGCCAGCAGTGAACGAAGGAGCAATCAGCCCCAGCATTTT.